A selection of T cell receptor beta chains follows, all from one sample in a study of shared clonotypes between healthy human individuals. Clones were read by immunoSEQ multiplex PCR, and TCRdb kept only the in-frame ones, dropping some. The sample holds about 680,000 clones; 74% are singletons and the top ten take approximately 1.7%. Sequenced input: memory CD4+ T cells sorted from blood. The source is a woman aged 25 to 39 in good health. Each CDR3 is given with its conserved first and last residue. A D gene is named only where the DNA matches it firmly. Clone sizes are given selectively: once, few, many, or a class where the clone is expanded.

v_call: TRBV6-1
j_call: TRBJ2-7
clone_size: NA
d_call: NA
cdr3_nt: TGTGCCAGCAGGCAGGGTATTCGGTACGAGCAGTACTTC
cdr3_aa: CASRQGIRYEQYF

v_call: TRBV5-1
j_call: TRBJ1-1
clone_size: few
d_call: NA
cdr3_nt: TGCGCCAGCAGCTGGGCCCCGGGAGGGAACACTGAAGCTTTCTTT
cdr3_aa: CASSWAPGGNTEAFF

v_call: TRBV7-9
j_call: TRBJ1-1
clone_size: NA
d_call: NA
cdr3_nt: TGTGCCAGCAGCTTAGAGGGTGTAGGCACTGAAGCTTTCTTT
cdr3_aa: CASSLEGVGTEAFF

v_call: TRBV9
j_call: TRBJ2-2
clone_size: NA
d_call: NA
cdr3_nt: TGTGCCAGCAGCGTAGGGGGTCCGGGACTGAACACCGGGGAGCTGTTTTTT
cdr3_aa: CASSVGGPGLNTGELFF

v_call: TRBV19
j_call: TRBJ1-5
clone_size: NA
d_call: TRBD1
cdr3_nt: TGTGCCAGTAGTATAGGACAGGGAAGGAGCAATCAGCCCCAGCATTTT
cdr3_aa: CASSIGQGRSNQPQHF

v_call: TRBV28
j_call: TRBJ2-5
clone_size: NA
d_call: NA
cdr3_nt: TGTGCCAGCAGTTTAAGGTTTGGGGGCCCTTCAGAGACCCAGTACTTC
cdr3_aa: CASSLRFGGPSETQYF

v_call: TRBV5-1
j_call: TRBJ1-1
clone_size: NA
d_call: NA
cdr3_nt: TGCGCCAGCAGCTTGGAGTCAGTGGGGCTTGGCACTGAAGCTTTCTTT
cdr3_aa: CASSLESVGLGTEAFF

v_call: TRBV7-8
j_call: TRBJ2-5
clone_size: few
d_call: TRBD1
cdr3_nt: TGTGCCAGCAGCTCCTACAGGGGGCCGGAGACCCAGTACTTC
cdr3_aa: CASSSYRGPETQYF

v_call: TRBV19
j_call: TRBJ1-5
clone_size: NA
d_call: NA
cdr3_nt: TGTGCCAGTAGTATGTGGGGCGCCGGTCAGCCCCAGCATTTT
cdr3_aa: CASSMWGAGQPQHF

v_call: TRBV5-4
j_call: TRBJ2-1
clone_size: once
d_call: TRBD2
cdr3_nt: TGTGCCAGCAGTTGGGCTAGCGGGACCTCCTACAATGAGCAGTTCTTC
cdr3_aa: CASSWASGTSYNEQFF

v_call: TRBV28
j_call: TRBJ2-7
clone_size: NA
d_call: NA
cdr3_nt: TGTGCCAGCAGTAACAAGTTATCCTCCTACGAGCAGTACTTC
cdr3_aa: CASSNKLSSYEQYF

v_call: TRBV27
j_call: TRBJ1-3
clone_size: NA
d_call: TRBD1
cdr3_nt: TGTGCCAGCTGGGACAGGTCTTTTTCGAACACCATATATTTT
cdr3_aa: CASWDRSFSNTIYF

v_call: TRBV6-5
j_call: TRBJ2-1
clone_size: NA
d_call: NA
cdr3_nt: TGTGCCAGCAGTTTCCTCACAGCCTCGACCTACAATGAGCAGTTCTTC
cdr3_aa: CASSFLTASTYNEQFF

v_call: TRBV28
j_call: TRBJ1-5
clone_size: NA
d_call: NA
cdr3_nt: TGTGCCAGCAGTTCATCCCCGGGGCCCCAGCATTTT
cdr3_aa: CASSSSPGPQHF

v_call: TRBV10-1
j_call: TRBJ2-7
clone_size: NA
d_call: TRBD2
cdr3_nt: TGCGCCAGCAGTGTTGGCGGGAGTGACGAGCAGTACTTC
cdr3_aa: CASSVGGSDEQYF

v_call: TRBV20-1
j_call: TRBJ2-1
clone_size: NA
d_call: NA
cdr3_nt: TGCAGTGCTCCCGACTACAATGAGCAGTTCTTC
cdr3_aa: CSAPDYNEQFF

v_call: TRBV6-5
j_call: TRBJ1-1
clone_size: NA
d_call: NA
cdr3_nt: TGTGCCAGCCGTGGGGGGCCAAGGGATACTGAAGCTTTCTTT
cdr3_aa: CASRGGPRDTEAFF

v_call: TRBV28
j_call: TRBJ1-5
clone_size: NA
d_call: NA
cdr3_nt: TGTGCCAGCAGCCCGGGAGACAGCGAGAATCGGCCCCAGCATTTT
cdr3_aa: CASSPGDSENRPQHF

v_call: TRBV2
j_call: TRBJ2-3
clone_size: NA
d_call: NA
cdr3_nt: TGTGCCAGCGGCGGAGATACGCAGTATTTT
cdr3_aa: CASGGDTQYF

v_call: TRBV27
j_call: TRBJ1-5
clone_size: few
d_call: NA
cdr3_nt: TGTGCCAGCAGTTTATATGGGACGGAAGACCTTCATCAGCCCCAGCATTTT
cdr3_aa: CASSLYGTEDLHQPQHF

v_call: TRBV27
j_call: TRBJ2-3
clone_size: NA
d_call: NA
cdr3_nt: TGTGCCAGCAGTGCCAGGAGAGGGGTTAGCACAGATACGCAGTATTTT
cdr3_aa: CASSARRGVSTDTQYF

v_call: TRBV9
j_call: TRBJ2-6
clone_size: NA
d_call: NA
cdr3_nt: TGTGCCAGCAGCCCCAGACTTGACTCTGGGGCCAACGTCCTGACTTTC
cdr3_aa: CASSPRLDSGANVLTF

v_call: TRBV11-3
j_call: TRBJ1-1
clone_size: once
d_call: NA
cdr3_nt: TGTGCCAGCAGCTTAGAGCAAGACACTGAAGCTTTCTTT
cdr3_aa: CASSLEQDTEAFF

v_call: TRBV29-1
j_call: TRBJ2-5
clone_size: NA
d_call: NA
cdr3_nt: TGCAGCGTATGGGACGGGGCGGGGACCCAGTACTTC
cdr3_aa: CSVWDGAGTQYF

v_call: TRBV19
j_call: TRBJ2-3
clone_size: NA
d_call: TRBD2
cdr3_nt: TGTGCCAGTAGTATAGGCGGGAGCGGGTCAGATACGCAGTATTTT
cdr3_aa: CASSIGGSGSDTQYF

v_call: TRBV10-1
j_call: TRBJ1-2
clone_size: NA
d_call: NA
cdr3_nt: TGCGCCAGCAGTAACGACAGAACGACAACCTATGGCTACACCTTC
cdr3_aa: CASSNDRTTTYGYTF

v_call: TRBV28
j_call: TRBJ1-2
clone_size: NA
d_call: TRBD1
cdr3_nt: TGTGCCAGCAGCAGACAGGGTCGCTATGGCTACACCTTC
cdr3_aa: CASSRQGRYGYTF

v_call: TRBV19
j_call: TRBJ1-4
clone_size: NA
d_call: TRBD1
cdr3_nt: TGTGCCGGAAGAGGGACAGATAATGAAAAACTGTTTTTT
cdr3_aa: CAGRGTDNEKLFF

v_call: TRBV10-2
j_call: TRBJ2-1
clone_size: once
d_call: NA
cdr3_nt: TGCGCCAGCAGTGATTTTTACCCCCCGGGACTGGAGTTCTTC
cdr3_aa: CASSDFYPPGLEFF

v_call: TRBV10-3
j_call: TRBJ2-1
clone_size: NA
d_call: TRBD2
cdr3_nt: TGTGCCATCAGTGCTAGCGGGGGATCCCCAAGGGAGCAGTTCTTC
cdr3_aa: CAISASGGSPREQFF

v_call: TRBV4-1
j_call: TRBJ2-3
clone_size: NA
d_call: NA
cdr3_nt: TGCGCCAGCAGCCAGACGGGACTGAGCACAGATACGCAGTATTTT
cdr3_aa: CASSQTGLSTDTQYF

v_call: TRBV7-2
j_call: TRBJ1-2
clone_size: NA
d_call: TRBD1
cdr3_nt: TGTGCCAGCAGCAACCCGGGACAGCTAGTCTATGGCTACACCTTC
cdr3_aa: CASSNPGQLVYGYTF

v_call: TRBV5-4
j_call: TRBJ2-7
clone_size: once
d_call: TRBD2
cdr3_nt: TGTGCCAGCAGCCTCGGACTAGCGGACTACGAGCAGTACTTC
cdr3_aa: CASSLGLADYEQYF

v_call: TRBV11-2
j_call: TRBJ1-3
clone_size: NA
d_call: NA
cdr3_nt: TGTGCCAGCAGCCAACTACGAACTGGAAACACCATATATTTT
cdr3_aa: CASSQLRTGNTIYF

v_call: TRBV11-1
j_call: TRBJ2-7
clone_size: NA
d_call: TRBD2
cdr3_nt: TGTGCCAGCAGCCCCGGGACTAGCGGGAGTTACTACGAGCAGTACTTC
cdr3_aa: CASSPGTSGSYYEQYF

v_call: TRBV28
j_call: TRBJ1-2
clone_size: few
d_call: NA
cdr3_nt: TGTGCCAGCAGTAAGACGGGAAGGGAATATGGCTACACCTTC
cdr3_aa: CASSKTGREYGYTF

v_call: TRBV5-1
j_call: TRBJ1-4
clone_size: NA
d_call: NA
cdr3_nt: TGCGCCAGCAGCTTGGGACAGTTGGGTAATGAAAAACTGTTTTTT
cdr3_aa: CASSLGQLGNEKLFF

v_call: TRBV14
j_call: TRBJ2-7
clone_size: NA
d_call: TRBD1
cdr3_nt: TGTGCCAGCAGCCTACAGGGGGCTGGCGAGCAGTACTTC
cdr3_aa: CASSLQGAGEQYF

v_call: TRBV19
j_call: TRBJ2-1
clone_size: NA
d_call: TRBD2
cdr3_nt: TGTGGTAGCGGGAGGGCGGGGGATGAGCAGTTCTTC
cdr3_aa: CGSGRAGDEQFF

v_call: TRBV19
j_call: TRBJ2-7
clone_size: once
d_call: NA
cdr3_nt: TGTGCCAGTAGTATCGGCGGGCTCAGCTCCTACGAGCAGTACTTC
cdr3_aa: CASSIGGLSSYEQYF

v_call: TRBV7-2
j_call: TRBJ1-1
clone_size: NA
d_call: NA
cdr3_nt: TGTGCCAGCAGCTTCCGGGCCAACATTGAAGCTTTCTTT
cdr3_aa: CASSFRANIEAFF

v_call: TRBV6-1
j_call: TRBJ2-2
clone_size: NA
d_call: TRBD2
cdr3_nt: TGTGCCAGCAGCATCGGGACTAGGAACACCGGGGAGCTGTTTTTT
cdr3_aa: CASSIGTRNTGELFF

v_call: TRBV6-5
j_call: TRBJ2-7
clone_size: NA
d_call: TRBD2
cdr3_nt: TGTGCCAGCAGTCCTAGCGGGATAGGGATCTACGAGCAGTACTTC
cdr3_aa: CASSPSGIGIYEQYF